This T cell receptor (beta chain) was sequenced for a study of ipilimumab plus nivolumab after autologous stem cell transplantation. About the study: The DLBCL group included primary refractory and relapsed cases.

The protocol was immunoSEQ multiplex PCR, while the TCRdb copy is restricted to in-frame clones and leaves out a portion. The sample comprises roughly 23,000 clones, around 74% of which are singletons, and roughly 25% rests with the top ten. Checkpoint therapy with ipilimumab 1 mg/kg began 14 to 28 days after transplant. Through week 26, nivolumab 3 mg/kg IV was given weeks 1, 4, 7, 10, then biweekly. V was shortened by 5 bases and J by 6 bases, with 7 bases between the two germline ends. The CDR3 spans 11 residues. The germline CDR1 and CDR2 sequences are MNHNS and SASEGT. The chain couples TRBV6-1 to TRBJ1-2; the D is unclear. The sequence was obtained from a male donor with diffuse large B-cell lymphoma. This specimen was PBMCs, taken in a trial of ipilimumab plus nivolumab as post-transplant consolidation. CDR3 sequence reads: CASSYGDGYTF. CDR3 DNA sequence: TGTGCCAGCAGTTATGGGGATGGCTACACCTTC.